This T cell receptor (beta chain) was recovered during a study of OX40 agonist ivuxolimab in advanced cancers. Study-level background: Patients assigned to dose escalation were diagnosed with hepatocellular carcinoma, melanoma, renal cell or head and neck cancer.

Sampled blood was obtained at baseline, cycle 4 day 1, and cycle 7 day 1. This table comes from immunoSEQ multiplex PCR, and its TCRdb copy is limited to in-frame clones, with some not included. Among 95,000 or so clones, 70% to 90% were seen once, and the ten largest hold 3.5% to 4%. This TCR was sampled from an adult with an advanced solid tumor such as melanoma, head and neck, liver or kidney cancer. The material sequenced was CD4+ or CD8+ T cells sorted from blood, taken in a trial of the OX40 agonist ivuxolimab.

The CDR3 is CASSGFEGQPQHF. The CDR3 DNA reads TGTGCCAGCTCGGGGTTCGAGGGTCAGCCCCAGCATTTT. The rearrangement uses TRBV28 and TRBJ1-5; D unclear. CDR1 and CDR2 from the germline V gene are MDHEN and SYDVKM. With 8 bases removed from V and 6 bases from J, the gap between germline ends came to 14 bases. The CDR3 length is 13 residues.